One and the same sample provided the 15 T cell receptor beta chains below, sequenced in a study of vaccination effects on CD4 cells after COVID-19. What these receptors recognize is not known. After more than 9 days in culture, the CD4+ T cells were isolated. Method: immunoSEQ multiplex PCR; TCRdb's copy keeps in-frame clones and lacks some. The sample includes 31,000 or so clones, about 70% seen only once; the top ten take 3% to 4%. Sequenced here: CD4+ T cells from PBMCs cultured without peptide, sampled before COVID-19 vaccination. The receptors shown here come from a human donor who received a COVID-19 vaccine.

The V and J genes are TRBV4-1 and TRBJ1-2, with 7 bases lining up with TRBD1. The CDR3 runs 16 residues. J gave up 5 bases and V 1 base, and 10 bases lay outside the gene matches. Germline assignment: CDR1 MGHRA and CDR2 YSYEKL. The CDR3 region is CASSQGPRQGVYGYTF. As DNA, the CDR3 is TGCGCCAGCAGCCAAGGCCCGAGGCAGGGGGTATATGGCTACACCTTC.

The genes are TRBV4-2 and TRBJ2-7, with 7 bases that match TRBD2. CDR3 size: 13 residues. CDR1 LGHNA and CDR2 YNFKEQ come from the germline V gene. J lost 5 bases, V lost 2 bases, and 3 bases had no gene match. CDR3 in DNA: TGTGCCAGCAGCCAAACTAGCGTCAACGAGCAGTACTTC. The encoded protein is CASSQTSVNEQYF.

The V gene is TRBV6-5, the J gene TRBJ1-3; weak D call: TRBD1 (5 bases). CDR1 is MNHEY and CDR2 is SVGAGI in the germline V gene. There are 16 residues in the CDR3. V was shortened by 2 bases and J by 1 base, with 12 bases between the two germline ends. CDR3 amino acids: CASSYTGGFSGNTIYF. The CDR3 nucleotides are TGTGCCAGCAGTTACACGGGGGGGTTTTCTGGAAACACCATATATTTT.

This clone was observed a handful of times. The rearrangement joins TRBV3-1 (or the pseudogene TRBV3-2) to TRBJ2-2; TRBD2 matches at 9 bases. CDR3 length equals 18 residues. From germline, CDR1 is LGHDT and CDR2 YNNKEL (reference sequence). Trimming took 3 bases from V and 4 from J; bases not matched to a gene: 12. The CDR3 is CASSHQYRAGGSTGELFF. Here the CDR3 DNA reads TGTGCCAGCAGCCATCAATACCGCGCGGGAGGGTCCACCGGGGAGCTGTTTTTT.

This clone was seen a handful of times. The V call is TRBV19, the J call TRBJ2-5, with D possibly being TRBD2 (6 bases). The V and J ends lost 4 bases and 5 bases respectively, with 17 bases between them. CDR1 is LNHDA, CDR2 SQIVND, per germline (reference sequence). The CDR3 runs 15 residues. The CDR3 DNA is TGTGCCAGTAGTAGGATTAGCGGCCCGAAGGAGACCCAGTACTTC. Its translation is CASSRISGPKETQYF.

The rearrangement uses TRBV9 and TRBJ1-1; 8 nucleotides align to TRBD1. Trimming cost V 3 bases and J 4 bases; bases outside gene matches: 5. Per the germline V gene, CDR1 is SGDLS and CDR2 is YYNGEE. The CDR3 loop spans 14 amino acids. The CDR3 loop is CASSGQGASTEAFF. DNA for the CDR3: TGTGCCAGCAGCGGGCAGGGGGCCAGCACTGAAGCTTTCTTT.

This rearrangement joins TRBV19 to TRBJ1-1, with TRBD1 identical over 7 bases. The CDR3 loop spans 14 amino acids. Germline assignment: CDR1 LNHDA and CDR2 SQIVND (reference sequence). The V gene end was trimmed by 4 bases and the J gene end by 5 bases; junction bases not matched to a gene: 7. This chain's CDR3 is CASSTRQGRTEAFF. CDR3 DNA: TGTGCCAGTAGTACCAGACAGGGAAGGACTGAAGCTTTCTTT.

The chain recombines TRBV9 with TRBJ2-5; 8 positions agree with TRBD1. J lost 5 bases, V lost 3 bases, and 6 bases had no gene match. This CDR3 has 14 amino acids. Germline CDR1 is SGDLS and CDR2 is YYNGEE. The CDR3 DNA reads as TGTGCCAGCAGCGCTCGACAGGGGCGCGAGACCCAGTACTTC. Amino acid sequence: CASSARQGRETQYF.

The chain recombines TRBV11-2 with TRBJ1-1, with D possibly being TRBD1 (5 bases). Trimming left V 2 bases short and J 1 base short, with 8 bases between. The CDR3 sequence is 14 residues long. CDR1 SGHAT and CDR2 FQNNGV come from the germline V gene. CDR3 region: CASSLRQWNTEAFF. As DNA, the CDR3 is TGTGCCAGCAGCTTAAGACAGTGGAACACTGAAGCTTTCTTT. The variable domain in full, with the rest retrieved from reference TRBV11-2 and TRBJ1-1, is EAGVAQSPRYKIIEKRQSVAFWCNPISGHATLYWYQQILGQGPKLLIQFQNNGVVDDSQLPKDRFSAERLKGVDSTLKIQPAKLEDSAVYLCASSLRQWNTEAFFGQGTRLTVV.

The gene calls are TRBV11-3 and TRBJ2-7; 8 bases line up with TRBD2. Trimming took 2 bases from V and 3 from J; bases not matched to a gene: 6. Germline lookup yields CDR1 SGHNT and CDR2 YENEEA. This CDR3 has 15 amino acids. The CDR3 protein is CASSLRTGTSYEQYF. The DNA for the CDR3 is TGTGCCAGCAGCTTACGAACCGGGACTAGCTACGAGCAGTACTTC.

The V gene is TRBV15, the J gene TRBJ2-2; no clear D. Trimming pared 5 bases from V and 3 bases from J, leaving 16 bases between. Germline V gives CDR1 LNHNV, CDR2 YYDKDF (reference sequence). The CDR3 runs 16 residues. CDR3 protein: CATSGTEQGYTGELFF. In DNA, the CDR3 is TGTGCCACCAGCGGAACGGAGCAAGGGTACACCGGGGAGCTGTTTTTT.

This clone ranks as medium-sized. This chain uses TRBV7-9 with TRBJ2-7, with 8 bases that match TRBD1. Germline V gives CDR1 SEHNR, CDR2 FQNEAQ (reference sequence). V trimming: 5 bases; J trimming: 4 bases; junction bases outside the gene matches: 7. CDR3 size: 14 residues. This chain's CDR3 is CASSPTGVEYEQYF. In DNA, the CDR3 is TGTGCCAGCAGCCCGACAGGGGTTGAGTACGAGCAGTACTTC.

This clone was picked up one time. The chain recombines TRBV19 with TRBJ1-1; the D is unclear. Germline V gene lookup returns CDR1 LNHDA and CDR2 SQIVND (reference sequence). The length of the CDR3 is 14 residues. The V and J ends lost 3 bases and 0 bases respectively, with 8 bases between them. CDR3 in amino acids: CASSISSVNTEAFF. DNA of the CDR3: TGTGCCAGTAGTATCTCCTCGGTGAACACTGAAGCTTTCTTT.

This chain uses TRBV5-6 with TRBJ2-7; TRBD1 is a possible D gene (6 bases). The CDR3 spans 12 residues. Trimming shortened V by 2 bases and J by 12 bases, and 15 bases separated the two germline ends. Germline V gene data show CDR1 as SGHDT and CDR2 as YYEEEE. CDR3 region: CASSFGAEQGYF. CDR3 sequence (DNA): TGTGCCAGCAGCTTCGGGGCGGAACAGGGGTACTTC. The variable domain in full, with the rest retrieved from reference TRBV5-6 and TRBJ2-7, is DAGVTQSPTHLIKTRGQQVTLRCSPKSGHDTVSWYQQALGQGPQFIFQYYEEEERQRGNFPDRFSGHQFPNYSSELNVNALLLGDSALYLCASSFGAEQGYFGPGTRLTVT.

This clone appeared a few times. J is TRBJ2-7 and V is TRBV3-1 (or the pseudogene TRBV3-2), with D unresolved. The CDR3 is made up of 13 amino acids. The V and J ends lost 7 bases and 0 bases respectively, with 10 bases between them. CDR1 and CDR2 (germline): LGHDT, YNNKEL (reference sequence). This CDR3 is CASIRAGSYEQYF. In nucleotides, the CDR3 is TGTGCCAGCATCCGGGCCGGCTCCTACGAGCAGTACTTC.